The clone carrying this TCR beta chain was counted only a few times. Its target is unknown. The data stem from a study of CD8+CD57+ T cells in acquired aplastic anemia. Study-wide context: The DNA of sorted CD4+ and CD8+ cells averaged roughly 3.2 ug. Whole-study results and caveats: Common to patients and controls were twenty-nine CD8+ CDR3 sequences. Researchers reported that CD8+ Simpson's diversity was not significantly different in patients versus controls.

Trimming cost V 2 bases and J 2 bases, with 16 bases left between them. The CDR3 totals 16 residues. In germline, CDR1 is SNHLY, CDR2 FYNNEI. It was genomic DNA that served as the template for profiling TCR beta VDJ and CDR3. One entry per CDR3 protein results from TCRdb running MiXCR on the reads. The sample has a few hundred thousand distinct CDR3 sequences; 55% to 60% are singletons. The sequencing input was sorted CD4+, CD8+, or CD8+CD57+ T cells (not recorded which) from PBMCs. The gene calls are TRBV2 and TRBJ2-7; D may be TRBD2 (6 bases). This receptor was taken from a human donor with severe aplastic anemia or a healthy control (not recorded which). Written as DNA, the CDR3 is TGTGCCAGCAGTGAAAGGGACCCGGGACTTGCCTACGAGCAGTACTTC. Amino acids: CASSERDPGLAYEQYF.